Listed below are T cell receptor beta chains from one sample, sequenced in a study of T cell changes during pregnancy in multiple sclerosis. The assay was immunoSEQ multiplex PCR, and TCRdb's table has in-frame clones only and misses some. The table shows around 60,000 clones, with 92% occurring only once. The sequencing used peripheral blood, collected in the third trimester of pregnancy. These receptors originate from a female donor in good health, enrolled as a control in a pregnancy study. Each CDR3 is given with its conserved first and last residue. A D gene is named only where the DNA matches it firmly. Size is stated for part of the rows, as once, few or many counts, or as a class when the clone is expanded.

TRBV20-1,NA,TRBJ2-7,once,11,CSAQEVNEQYF,TGCAGTGCTCAGGAGGTCAACGAGCAGTACTTC
TRBV28,TRBD2,TRBJ2-1,NA,17,CASSFPRASGSYNEQFF,TGTGCCAGCAGTTTCCCGAGGGCTAGCGGGTCCTACAATGAGCAGTTCTTC
TRBV14,NA,TRBJ1-1,once,15,CASSQDRRLEAEAFF,TGTGCCAGCAGCCAAGATAGAAGACTTGAGGCTGAAGCTTTCTTT
TRBV7-9,NA,TRBJ2-7,NA,14,CASSGTLQSGEQYF,TGTGCCAGCAGCGGGACTTTACAGTCGGGGGAGCAGTACTTC
TRBV2,TRBD1,TRBJ2-1,NA,14,CATARDRSYNEQFF,TGTGCCACCGCTCGGGACAGATCCTACAATGAGCAGTTCTTC
TRBV18,NA,TRBJ2-7,NA,14,CASTPDSSSYEQYF,TGTGCCAGCACCCCGGACAGTTCCTCCTACGAGCAGTACTTC
TRBV12-5,NA,TRBJ1-1,few,15,CASGLVLGRNTEAFF,TGTGCTAGTGGTTTGGTACTGGGCAGGAACACTGAAGCTTTCTTT
TRBV12-5,TRBD1,TRBJ2-2,NA,18,CASGLVREQGRNTGELFF,TGTGCTAGTGGTTTGGTACGCGAACAGGGGAGGAACACCGGGGAGCTGTTTTTT
TRBV5-1,NA,TRBJ2-2,NA,16,CASSLVVGGNTGELFF,TGCGCCAGCAGCTTGGTGGTCGGCGGTAACACCGGGGAGCTGTTTTTT
TRBV28,NA,TRBJ2-7,NA,15,CASSPQSAGSPEQYF,TGTGCCAGCAGTCCCCAAAGCGCGGGGAGCCCCGAGCAGTACTTC
TRBV7-2,NA,TRBJ1-1,NA,13,CASSLAPGGGAFF,TGTGCCAGCAGCTTAGCACCGGGGGGTGGTGCTTTCTTT
TRBV19,TRBD1,TRBJ1-5,NA,16,CASRPIQGARDQPQHF,TGTGCCAGTAGACCAATACAGGGGGCCAGGGATCAGCCCCAGCATTTT
TRBV1,NA,TRBJ2-7,NA,17,CTSSQAGQPRNYYEQYF,TGCACCAGCAGCCAAGCGGGACAGCCCCGAAACTACTACGAGCAGTACTTC
TRBV9,TRBD1,TRBJ1-4,NA,16,CASSVSRGLIREKLFF,TGTGCCAGCAGCGTATCCAGGGGGCTAATAAGGGAAAAACTGTTTTTT
TRBV2,TRBD1,TRBJ2-7,NA,12,CASRDSSYEQYF,TGTGCCAGCCGGGACAGTTCCTACGAGCAGTACTTC
TRBV13,NA,TRBJ2-1,NA,15,CASSFIGKEYGEQFF,TGTGCCAGCAGCTTTATCGGGAAGGAGTACGGTGAGCAGTTCTTC
TRBV28,NA,TRBJ2-7,NA,14,CASSLTGASYEQYF,TGTGCCAGCAGTTTAACGGGAGCGTCCTACGAGCAGTACTTC
TRBV7-2,NA,TRBJ1-1,few,17,CASSDTQPLDVNTEAFF,TGTGCCAGCAGCGACACCCAGCCTTTGGATGTGAACACTGAAGCTTTCTTT
TRBV7-2,NA,TRBJ1-2,NA,15,CASSLSGGRNYGYTF,TGTGCCAGCAGCTTATCTGGGGGCAGAAACTATGGCTACACCTTC
TRBV27,TRBD1,TRBJ1-1,NA,15,CASSVGQGGTTEAFF,TGTGCCAGCAGCGTCGGACAGGGGGGAACAACTGAAGCTTTCTTT
TRBV5-5,NA,TRBJ2-2,NA,16,CASSLGLAVNTGELFF,TGTGCCAGCAGCTTGGGACTCGCCGTGAACACCGGGGAGCTGTTTTTT
TRBV6-5,TRBD1,TRBJ2-7,NA,15,CASSSRQGGFYEQYF,TGTGCCAGCAGTTCTCGACAGGGTGGGTTCTACGAGCAGTACTTC
TRBV27,NA,TRBJ1-2,NA,14,CASSPLTPNYGYTF,TGTGCCAGCAGTCCCCTTACTCCTAACTATGGCTACACCTTC
TRBV29-1,TRBD1,TRBJ2-3,NA,17,CSVTPLRQGAQTDTQYF,TGCAGCGTCACCCCCCTGAGACAGGGGGCGCAAACAGATACGCAGTATTTT
TRBV11-2,NA,TRBJ2-2,NA,19,CASSLGPARIKPNTGELFF,TGTGCCAGCAGCTTAGGCCCAGCGCGAATTAAACCGAACACCGGGGAGCTGTTTTTT
TRBV5-1,TRBD1,TRBJ2-7,NA,13,CASTGTGGYEQYF,TGCGCCAGCACCGGGACAGGGGGCTACGAGCAGTACTTC
TRBV4-3,NA,TRBJ2-7,NA,14,CASSYTLDSYEQYF,TGCGCCAGCAGCTATACATTAGACAGCTACGAGCAGTACTTC
TRBV7-9,NA,TRBJ1-1,few,15,CASSLAAGFNTEAFF,TGTGCCAGCAGCTTAGCCGCAGGTTTTAACACTGAAGCTTTCTTT
TRBV4-1,NA,TRBJ2-5,NA,18,CASSQELRRGSYQETQYF,TGCGCCAGCAGCCAAGAACTAAGGCGGGGATCGTACCAAGAGACCCAGTACTTC
TRBV27,TRBD1,TRBJ1-2,NA,16,CASSLLPGQGNHGYTF,TGTGCCAGCAGTTTACTACCGGGACAGGGGAACCATGGCTACACCTTC
TRBV7-2,NA,TRBJ1-4,NA,14,CASSLSRANEKLFF,TGTGCCAGCAGCTTAAGTCGAGCTAATGAAAAACTGTTTTTT
TRBV6-1,TRBD2,TRBJ2-7,NA,15,CASILAGANYYEQYF,TGTGCCAGCATATTAGCGGGGGCTAACTACTACGAGCAGTACTTC
TRBV5-1,TRBD1,TRBJ1-3,once,18,CASSQDTTDRGSGNTIYF,TGCGCCAGCAGCCAAGATACAACAGACAGGGGTTCAGGAAACACCATATATTTT
TRBV18,TRBD1,TRBJ1-1,NA,14,CASFQGQRGTEAFF,TGTGCCAGCTTCCAGGGACAGAGAGGCACTGAAGCTTTCTTT
TRBV7-6,TRBD2,TRBJ2-2,few,15,CASSSTSGATGELFF,TGTGCCAGCAGCTCCACGAGCGGGGCCACCGGGGAGCTGTTTTTT
TRBV27,NA,TRBJ2-3,NA,15,CASSLRRGRADTQYF,TGTGCCAGCAGTTTAAGGCGGGGGCGGGCAGATACGCAGTATTTT
TRBV10-3,TRBD1,TRBJ1-2,NA,13,CAISLGQGGGYTF,TGTGCCATCAGCTTGGGACAGGGAGGTGGCTACACCTTC
TRBV19,NA,TRBJ1-1,NA,16,CASSIRVGRANTEAFF,TGTGCCAGTAGTATTAGGGTTGGGAGGGCGAACACTGAAGCTTTCTTT
TRBV11-2,NA,TRBJ1-1,NA,14,CASSLFGGNTEAFF,TGTGCCAGCAGCTTATTCGGGGGGAACACTGAAGCTTTCTTT
TRBV7-3,NA,TRBJ2-1,once,15,CASSFEVSSYNEQFF,TGTGCCAGCAGCTTCGAGGTTAGCTCCTACAATGAGCAGTTCTTC
TRBV5-1,TRBD1,TRBJ1-2,NA,15,CASSLSGTGLLGYTF,TGCGCCAGCAGCTTGTCCGGGACAGGCCTATTGGGCTACACCTTC
TRBV7-7,NA,TRBJ2-1,NA,14,CASSDGVAVGEQFF,TGTGCTAGCAGCGACGGCGTGGCGGTCGGTGAGCAGTTCTTC
TRBV9,NA,TRBJ2-7,NA,16,CASSVATSGQSYEQYF,TGTGCCAGCAGCGTAGCTACGAGCGGCCAATCCTACGAGCAGTACTTC
TRBV5-4,NA,TRBJ2-1,once,14,CASSLGGPYNEQFF,TGTGCCAGCAGCTTGGGGGGGCCCTACAATGAGCAGTTCTTC